This T cell receptor beta chain was captured in a study of blood T cells in healthy people across ages. Study-wide results and caveats: CMV status of donors was not determined, possibly confounding expanded clonotype changes.

The second PCR ran roughly 6 to 11 cycles with a sample-barcoded 5' primer and J-beta primers. MiXCR was run by TCRdb on the 5' RACE reads, yielding one entry per CDR3 protein. Among 750,000 or so distinct CDR3 sequences, roughly 25% were seen once, and the ten largest hold more than 7.5%. This clonotype was counted a few times. Its matching antigen is unknown. Germline values: CDR1 SGHTA, CDR2 FQGTGA. Trimming removed 1 base at V and 9 bases at J, with 13 bases between. The CDR3 consists of 14 residues. These sequences were also reported in another study, on T cells of mothers and their children. That paper adds: Each 15 ul cDNA reaction used 1.5 ug RNA; all RNA was used.

The sequenced sample consisted of blood. This chain uses TRBV7-3 with TRBJ2-1, with D maybe TRBD1 (5 bases). This TCR was sampled from a boy between 10 and 17 years old in good health. The CDR3 DNA sequence: TGTGCCAGCAGCTTAATAGGATGGGGCAGTGAGCAGTTCTTC. It codes for CASSLIGWGSEQFF.